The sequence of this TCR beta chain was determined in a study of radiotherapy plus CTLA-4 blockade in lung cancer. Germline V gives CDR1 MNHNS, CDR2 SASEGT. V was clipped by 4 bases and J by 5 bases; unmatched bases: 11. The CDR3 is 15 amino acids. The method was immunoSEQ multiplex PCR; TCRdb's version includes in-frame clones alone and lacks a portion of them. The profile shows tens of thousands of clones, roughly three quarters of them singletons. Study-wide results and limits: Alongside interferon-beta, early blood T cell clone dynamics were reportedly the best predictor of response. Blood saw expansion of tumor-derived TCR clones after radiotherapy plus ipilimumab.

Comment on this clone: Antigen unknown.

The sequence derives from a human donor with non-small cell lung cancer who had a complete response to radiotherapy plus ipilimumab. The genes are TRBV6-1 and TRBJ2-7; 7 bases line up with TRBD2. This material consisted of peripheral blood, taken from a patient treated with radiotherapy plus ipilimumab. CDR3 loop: CASSGFGGTSDEQYF. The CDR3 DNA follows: TGTGCCAGCAGTGGTTTTGGGGGAACTAGCGACGAGCAGTACTTC.